The T cell receptor (beta chain) under discussion was sequenced for a study of blood T cells in healthy people across ages. Ten or more counts support this clonotype. A second PCR, run for roughly 7 to 11 cycles, used a sample-barcoded 5' primer plus a J-beta primer mix. Each TCR beta cDNA got a 12-nucleotide random molecular identifier. Each CDR3 protein is one row after TCRdb ran MiXCR on the 5' RACE reads. The profile shows about 930,000 distinct CDR3 sequences, about 27% of them singletons. There are 13 residues in the CDR3. V was pared by 7 bases and J by 1 base, with 5 bases of the junction left unmatched. CDR1 and CDR2 from the germline V gene are SQVTM and ANQGSEA. Another study also made use of these data, one on T cells of mothers and their children. That report adds: The overlap seen between related mothers and children slightly exceeded that of unrelated pairs, though not significantly.

The sequence was obtained from a woman in her thirties or forties in good health. The sample was blood. The gene calls are TRBV29-1 and TRBJ2-7; 9 bases agree with TRBD2. The CDR3 bases are TGCAGCGCCGAGACTAGCGGATCCTACGAGCAGTACTTC. Protein: CSAETSGSYEQYF.